The entry that follows covers one T cell receptor beta chain sequence. In the original processing: Amplifying reference gene primers gave estimates of nucleated cell counts. Method: immunoSEQ multiplex PCR; TCRdb's copy keeps in-frame clones and lacks some. For V, J and clone size, that table is used; D and trimming come from the DNA. The table records some 150,000 clones, around 82% of them present only once. These data originate in a study of blood T cell repertoires in COVID-19. Study background: T cells, B-cell-depleted T cells, or PBMCs provided the cDNA or gDNA that served as material.

CDR1 and CDR2 (germline): SQVTM, ANQGSEA. Trimming shortened V by 7 bases and J by 0 bases, and 10 bases separated the two germline ends. The CDR3 length is 12 residues. This TCR derives from an older woman with acute or convalescent COVID-19. The chain recombines TRBV29-1 with TRBJ2-7, with a tentative D call TRBD2 (5 bases). The sequencing input was peripheral blood. The CDR3 sequence is CSAVGGSYEQYF. CDR3 DNA sequence: TGCAGCGCTGTAGGAGGCTCCTACGAGCAGTACTTC.